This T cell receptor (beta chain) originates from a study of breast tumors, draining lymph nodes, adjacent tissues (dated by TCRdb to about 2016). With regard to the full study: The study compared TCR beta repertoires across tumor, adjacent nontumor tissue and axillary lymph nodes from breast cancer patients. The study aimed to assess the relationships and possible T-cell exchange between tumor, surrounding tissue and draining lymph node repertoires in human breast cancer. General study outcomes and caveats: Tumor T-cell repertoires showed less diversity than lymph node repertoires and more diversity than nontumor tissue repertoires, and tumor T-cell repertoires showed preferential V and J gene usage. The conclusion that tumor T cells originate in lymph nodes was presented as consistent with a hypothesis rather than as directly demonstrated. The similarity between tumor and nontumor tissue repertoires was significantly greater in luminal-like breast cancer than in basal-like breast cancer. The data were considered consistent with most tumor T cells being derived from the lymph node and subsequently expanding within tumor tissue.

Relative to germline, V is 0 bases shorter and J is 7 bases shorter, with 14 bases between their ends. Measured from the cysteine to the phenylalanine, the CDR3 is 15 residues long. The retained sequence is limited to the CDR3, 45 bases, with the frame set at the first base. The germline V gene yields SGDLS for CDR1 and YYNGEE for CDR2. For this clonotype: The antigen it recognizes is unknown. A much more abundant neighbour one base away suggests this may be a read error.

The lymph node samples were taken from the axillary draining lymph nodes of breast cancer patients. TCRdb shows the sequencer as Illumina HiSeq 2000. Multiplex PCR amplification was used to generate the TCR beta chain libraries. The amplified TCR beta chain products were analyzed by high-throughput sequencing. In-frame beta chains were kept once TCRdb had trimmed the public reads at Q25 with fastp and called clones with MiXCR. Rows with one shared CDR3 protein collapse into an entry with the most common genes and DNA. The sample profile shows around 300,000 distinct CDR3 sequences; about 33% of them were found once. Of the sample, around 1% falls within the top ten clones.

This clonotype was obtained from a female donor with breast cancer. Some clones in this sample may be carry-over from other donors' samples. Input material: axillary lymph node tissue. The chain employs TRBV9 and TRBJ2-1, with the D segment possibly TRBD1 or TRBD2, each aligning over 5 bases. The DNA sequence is TGTGCCAGCAGCGTAGACGGGGCAAAAGGGAATGAGCAGTTCTTC. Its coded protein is CASSVDGAKGNEQFF.